This T cell receptor (beta chain) was obtained from a study of cytomegalovirus exposure and HLA in healthy donors. This PCR relied on a set of 60 Vbeta primers and 13 Jbeta primers. The assay was immunoSEQ multiplex PCR, and TCRdb's table has in-frame clones only and misses some. Of 110,000 to 150,000 clones detected, about 86% appear once; the ten largest clones hold around 4.5%. General study results and limits: Fewer N-insertions than the roughly 650-donor mean were reportedly shown by an Asian-associated ancestry cluster in a later analysis.

Unmatched junction bases numbered 8, after V lost 5 bases and J lost 6 bases. Germline V gives CDR1 SGHTA, CDR2 FQGTGA. The CDR3 is 15 amino acids. To note about this clone: The antigen is unknown.

The sample taken for sequencing was PBMCs. V gene TRBV7-3 combines with J gene TRBJ2-2; 8 bases are shared with TRBD2. This receptor was obtained from a man in his forties or fifties in good health and CMV-seropositive. The chain's CDR3 is CASSRGGQIAGELFF. In DNA, the CDR3 is TGTGCCAGCAGCCGGGGGGGTCAGATAGCCGGGGAGCTGTTTTTT.